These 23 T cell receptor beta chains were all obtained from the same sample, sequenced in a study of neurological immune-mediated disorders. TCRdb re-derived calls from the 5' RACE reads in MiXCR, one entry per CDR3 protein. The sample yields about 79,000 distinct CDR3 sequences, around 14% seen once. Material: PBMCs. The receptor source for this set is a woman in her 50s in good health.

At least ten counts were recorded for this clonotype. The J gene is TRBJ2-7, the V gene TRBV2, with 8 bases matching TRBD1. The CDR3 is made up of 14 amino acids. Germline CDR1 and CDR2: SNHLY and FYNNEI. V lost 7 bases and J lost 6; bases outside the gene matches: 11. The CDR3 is CASTPWDRPVEQYF. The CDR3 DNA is TGTGCCAGCACCCCTTGGGACAGGCCCGTCGAGCAGTACTTC.

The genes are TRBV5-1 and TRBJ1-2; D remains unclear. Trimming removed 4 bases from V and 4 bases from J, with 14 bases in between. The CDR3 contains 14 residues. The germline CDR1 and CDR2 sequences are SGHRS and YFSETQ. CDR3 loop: CASSLTGRAYGYTF. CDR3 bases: TGCGCCAGCAGCCTGACTGGACGCGCCTATGGCTACACCTTC. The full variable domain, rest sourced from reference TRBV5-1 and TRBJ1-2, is KAGVTQTPRYLIKTRGQQVTLSCSPISGHRSVSWYQQTPGQGLQFLFEYFSETQRNKGNFPGRFSGRQFSNSRSEMNVSTLELGDSALYLCASSLTGRAYGYTFGSGTRLTVV.

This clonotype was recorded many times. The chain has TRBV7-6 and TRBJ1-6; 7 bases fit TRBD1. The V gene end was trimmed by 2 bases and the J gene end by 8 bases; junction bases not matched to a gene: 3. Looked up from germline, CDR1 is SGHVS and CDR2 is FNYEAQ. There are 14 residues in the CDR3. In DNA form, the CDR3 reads TGTGCCAGCAGCTTACAAGGGGGCCATTCACCCCTCCACTTT. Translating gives CASSLQGGHSPLHF.

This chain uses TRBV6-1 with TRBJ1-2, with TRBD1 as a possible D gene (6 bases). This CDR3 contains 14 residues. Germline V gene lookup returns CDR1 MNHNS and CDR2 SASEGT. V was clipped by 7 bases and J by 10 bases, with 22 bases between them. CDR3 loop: CASINRDFRRAYTF. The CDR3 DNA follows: TGTGCCAGCATTAACAGGGACTTTCGGCGGGCCTACACCTTC.

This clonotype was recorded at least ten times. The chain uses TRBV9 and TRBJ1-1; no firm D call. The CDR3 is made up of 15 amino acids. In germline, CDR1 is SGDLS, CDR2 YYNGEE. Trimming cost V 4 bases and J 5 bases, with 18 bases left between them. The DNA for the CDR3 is TGTGCCAGCAGCTTCTCAGGAGGAGGAGTAACTGAAGCTTTCTTT. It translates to CASSFSGGGVTEAFF.

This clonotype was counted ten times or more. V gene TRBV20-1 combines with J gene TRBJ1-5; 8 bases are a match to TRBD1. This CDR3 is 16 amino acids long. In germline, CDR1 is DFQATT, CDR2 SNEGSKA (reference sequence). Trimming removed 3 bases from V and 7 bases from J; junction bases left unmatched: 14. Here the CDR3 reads CSASHQGTDRAQPQHF. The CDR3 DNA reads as TGCAGTGCTAGTCATCAGGGGACGGACAGGGCCCAGCCCCAGCATTTT.

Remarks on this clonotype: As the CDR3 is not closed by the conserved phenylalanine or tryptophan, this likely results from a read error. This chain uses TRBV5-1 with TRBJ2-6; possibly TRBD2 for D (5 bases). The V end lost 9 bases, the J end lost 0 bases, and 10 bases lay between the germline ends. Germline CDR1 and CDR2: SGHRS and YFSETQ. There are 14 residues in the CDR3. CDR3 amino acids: CATGIYSGANVLTY. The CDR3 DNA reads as TGCGCCACCGGGATTTACTCTGGGGCCAACGTCCTGACTTAC.

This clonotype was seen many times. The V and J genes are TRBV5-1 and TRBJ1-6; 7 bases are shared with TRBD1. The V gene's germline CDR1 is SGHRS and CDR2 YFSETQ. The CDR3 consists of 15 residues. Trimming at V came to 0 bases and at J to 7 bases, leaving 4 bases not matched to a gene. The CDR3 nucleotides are TGCGCCAGCAGCTTGGCTGGACAGGCGAATTCACCCCTCCACTTT. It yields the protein CASSLAGQANSPLHF.

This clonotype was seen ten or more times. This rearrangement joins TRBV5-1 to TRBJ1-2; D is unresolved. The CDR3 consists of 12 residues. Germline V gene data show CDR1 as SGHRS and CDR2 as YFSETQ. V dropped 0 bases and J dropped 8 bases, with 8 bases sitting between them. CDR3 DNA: TGCGCCAGCAGCTTGGAACAAGAAGGCTACACCTTC. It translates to CASSLEQEGYTF.

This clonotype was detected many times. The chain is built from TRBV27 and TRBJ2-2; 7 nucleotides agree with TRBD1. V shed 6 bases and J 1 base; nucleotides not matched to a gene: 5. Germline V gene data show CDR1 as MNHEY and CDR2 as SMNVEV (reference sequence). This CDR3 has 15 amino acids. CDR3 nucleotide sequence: TGTGCCAGCAGCAGGGGGAAAGGGAACACCGGGGAGCTGTTTTTT. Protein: CASSRGKGNTGELFF.

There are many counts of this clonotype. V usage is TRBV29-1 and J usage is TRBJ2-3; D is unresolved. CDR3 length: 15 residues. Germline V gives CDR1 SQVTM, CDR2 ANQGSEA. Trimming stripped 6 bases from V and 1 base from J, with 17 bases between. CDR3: CSVKYFPAGTDTQYF. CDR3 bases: TGCAGCGTCAAGTATTTTCCCGCCGGCACAGATACGCAGTATTTT.

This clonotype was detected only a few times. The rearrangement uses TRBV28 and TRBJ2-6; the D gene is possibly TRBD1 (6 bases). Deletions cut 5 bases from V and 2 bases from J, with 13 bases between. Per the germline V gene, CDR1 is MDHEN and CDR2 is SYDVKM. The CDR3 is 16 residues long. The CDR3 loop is CASSVPAGAGANVLTF. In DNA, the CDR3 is TGTGCCAGCAGTGTCCCCGCAGGGGCTGGGGCCAACGTCCTGACTTTC.

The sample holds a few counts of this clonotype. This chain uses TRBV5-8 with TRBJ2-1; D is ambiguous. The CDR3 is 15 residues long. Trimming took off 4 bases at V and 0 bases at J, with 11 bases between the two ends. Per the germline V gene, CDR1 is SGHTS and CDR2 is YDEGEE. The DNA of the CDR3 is TGTGCCAGCAGCCGGCGCGGTAGCTCCTACAATGAGCAGTTCTTC. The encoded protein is CASSRRGSSYNEQFF.

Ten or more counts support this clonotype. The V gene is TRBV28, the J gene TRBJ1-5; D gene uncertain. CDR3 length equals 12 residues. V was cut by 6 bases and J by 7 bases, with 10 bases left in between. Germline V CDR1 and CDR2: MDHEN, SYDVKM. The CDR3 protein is CASRSSGQPQHF. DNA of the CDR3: TGTGCCAGCAGGTCTTCCGGCCAGCCCCAGCATTTT.

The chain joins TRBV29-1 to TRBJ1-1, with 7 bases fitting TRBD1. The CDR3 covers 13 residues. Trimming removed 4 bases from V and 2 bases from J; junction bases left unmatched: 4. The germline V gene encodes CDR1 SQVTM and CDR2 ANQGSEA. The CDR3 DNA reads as TGCAGCGTTGCTGCAGGGGGTAACACTGAAGCTTTCTTT. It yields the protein CSVAAGGNTEAFF. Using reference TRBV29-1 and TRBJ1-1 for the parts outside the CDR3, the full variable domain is SAVISQKPSRDICQRGTSLTIQCQVDSQVTMMFWYRQQPGQSLTLIATANQGSEATYESGFVIDKFPISRPNLTFSTLTVSNMSPEDSSIYLCSVAAGGNTEAFFGQGTRLTVV.

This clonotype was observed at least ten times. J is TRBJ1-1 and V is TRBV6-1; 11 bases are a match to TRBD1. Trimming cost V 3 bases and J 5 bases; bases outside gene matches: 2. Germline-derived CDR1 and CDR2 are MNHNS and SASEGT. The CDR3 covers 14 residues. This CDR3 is CASSEDRGRTEAFF. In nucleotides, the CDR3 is TGTGCCAGCAGTGAGGACAGGGGGCGGACTGAAGCTTTCTTT.

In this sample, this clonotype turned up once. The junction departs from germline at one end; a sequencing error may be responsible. CDR3 protein: CVSSLDRGIETHYF. CDR3 sequence (DNA): TGTGTCAGCAGCTTAGACCGCGGGATTGAGACCCATTACTTC. The chain joins TRBV7-9 to TRBJ2-5; the D gene is possibly TRBD2 (6 bases). In germline, CDR1 is SEHNR, CDR2 FQNEAQ (reference sequence). The length of the CDR3 is 14 residues.

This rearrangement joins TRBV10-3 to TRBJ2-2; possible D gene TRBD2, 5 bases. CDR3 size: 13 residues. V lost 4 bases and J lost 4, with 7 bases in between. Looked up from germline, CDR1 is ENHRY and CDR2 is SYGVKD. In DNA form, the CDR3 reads TGTGCCATCAGTGGCGAGGGCACCGGGGAGCTGTTTTTT. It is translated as CAISGEGTGELFF.

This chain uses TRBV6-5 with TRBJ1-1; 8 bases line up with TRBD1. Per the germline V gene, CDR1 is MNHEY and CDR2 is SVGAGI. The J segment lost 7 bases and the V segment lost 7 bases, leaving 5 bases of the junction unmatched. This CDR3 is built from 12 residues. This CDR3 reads CASNPTGGEAFF. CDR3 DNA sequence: TGTGCCAGCAATCCTACAGGGGGTGAAGCTTTCTTT.

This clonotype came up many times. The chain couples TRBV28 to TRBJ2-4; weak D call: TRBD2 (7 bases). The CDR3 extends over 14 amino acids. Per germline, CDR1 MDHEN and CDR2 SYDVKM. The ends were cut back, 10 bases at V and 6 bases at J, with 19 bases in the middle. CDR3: CAIRPGGPRNIQYF. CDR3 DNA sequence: TGTGCCATTAGGCCCGGGGGGCCAAGAAACATTCAGTACTTC.

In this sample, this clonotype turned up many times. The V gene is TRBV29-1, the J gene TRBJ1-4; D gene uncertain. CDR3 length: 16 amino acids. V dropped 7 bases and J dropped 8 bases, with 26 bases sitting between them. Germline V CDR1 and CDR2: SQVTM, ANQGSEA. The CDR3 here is CSALAPAGSMAEKLFF. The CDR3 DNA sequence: TGCAGCGCCCTAGCCCCGGCGGGGTCTATGGCGGAAAAACTGTTTTTT.

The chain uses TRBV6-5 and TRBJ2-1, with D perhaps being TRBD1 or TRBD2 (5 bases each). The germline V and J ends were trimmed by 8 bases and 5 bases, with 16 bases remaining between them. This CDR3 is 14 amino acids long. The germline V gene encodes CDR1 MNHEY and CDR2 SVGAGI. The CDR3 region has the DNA TGTGCCAGCCGGACCGGGACGGACGACAATGAGCAGTTCTTC. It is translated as CASRTGTDDNEQFF.

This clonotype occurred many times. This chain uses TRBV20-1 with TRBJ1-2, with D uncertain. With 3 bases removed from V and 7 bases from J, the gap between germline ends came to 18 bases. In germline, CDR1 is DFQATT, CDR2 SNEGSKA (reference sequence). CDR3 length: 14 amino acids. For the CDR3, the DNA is TGCAGTGCTAGTAAGCCAGCTACTACCCGTGGCTACACCTTC. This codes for CSASKPATTRGYTF.